This T cell receptor beta chain is from a study of CD8+ T cells in alopecia areata (dated by TCRdb to 2016 to 2019). At the level of the whole study: The treated patients, all with moderate-to-severe alopecia areata, were enrolled in an open-label pilot trial of oral tofacitinib given at 5 to 10 mg twice daily. RNA was obtained with the PAXgene miRNA kit for fixed scalp, the miRNeasy kit for PBMCs, and the RNeasy kit for mouse skin. Scalp clonality was compared across normal scalp (n=4), patchy alopecia areata scalp (n=8), and alopecia totalis/universalis scalp (n=8). Biopsies were taken from tofacitinib-treated patients at baseline and at 4 and 24 weeks of treatment, and a later scalp biopsy was taken in several of the tofacitinib-treated patients. To study T cell clonal expansion in alopecia areata, the researchers applied high-throughput TCRbeta sequencing to both the C3H/HeJ mouse model and human patients. Tofacitinib was given for 6 to 18 months, followed by 6 months of follow-up off drug to assess delayed response and recurrence. In humans, TCRbeta sequencing was performed on scalp tissue and on sorted CD4+ and CD8+ peripheral blood T cells from healthy controls and from patients with patchy or totalis/universalis alopecia areata. In treated patients, disease severity was measured using the SALT score, which gives the percentage of scalp surface area affected. TCRbeta CDR3 regions were amplified by immunoSEQ multiplex PCR with 35 Vbeta forward and 13 Jbeta reverse primers. The study at large found these results: Higher clonality and more expanded CD8+ clones were observed in lesional scalp than in normal scalp, particularly in alopecia totalis/universalis, a finding suggestive of antigenic drive. Compared with mice, TCR sequences shared between patients were less clear, possibly partly because of HLA diversity across the patient population. Many expanded lesional clones persisted in scalp and blood during tofacitinib treatment, which may partly explain relapse after stopping treatment. With tofacitinib, both scalp clonality and the number of expanded CD8+ clones among the top 100 scalp clones went down significantly. Unlike mouse skin, which is dominated by gammadelta T cells, normal human skin has resident alphabeta T cells that are also sequenced, and this complicates analysis of the scalp TCR repertoire. Because the treated cohort was small and had only one nonresponder, larger studies are needed to examine links between baseline CD8+ expansion and response.

Counted from cysteine to phenylalanine, this CDR3 has 14 amino acids. Just the 42-base CDR3 DNA is kept, in frame starting at base 1. The germline V and J ends show losses of 2 bases and 4 bases respectively, and no gene match explains 3 bases of the junction. CDR1 and CDR2 are read off the germline V gene (reference sequence) as SEHNR and FQNEAQ. The sample's time point label is to be understood as: about 5 months on oral tofacitinib. This specimen's treatment or condition label, per the study, means: oral pan-JAK inhibitor, 5-10 mg twice daily. Lesional scalp punch biopsies and peripheral blood were obtained from alopecia areata patients. PBMCs were separated by density centrifugation and stained for CD3, CD4 and CD8, after which CD4+ and CD8+ T cells were sorted on a FACSAria. This clone was observed a few times. It lacks a known antigen. No much larger clone exists at a distance of one base, and base qualities are not known.

Library prep was done by the immunoSEQ multiplex PCR assay. RNA was extracted from all samples and reverse transcribed into cDNA as template for TCR sequencing. First-strand cDNA was synthesized using SuperScript III with a 2:1 mix of oligo-dT and random hexamers. A synthetic immune receptor repertoire was used to assess amplification bias, and residual bias was removed computationally. On the authors' methods: Raw reads were preprocessed for error removal, and CDR3 was defined according to IMGT conventions as running from the conserved cysteine to phenylalanine. Clonality was computed by normalizing Shannon entropy by log2 of the number of productive unique TCRs and subtracting the result from 1. CD4 or CD8 identity of scalp clones was inferred by cross-referencing scalp TCRbeta sequences with sorted blood CD4 and CD8 repertoires. TCRdb obtained this table from immuneACCESS and retained in-frame rearrangements with V and J assigned. These tables miss some clones; where compared with another copy, unresolved V genes account for less than half of the shortfall, and the remainder is unexplained. The DNA was the basis for D and trimming; V, J and clone size are from that table. The sample table lists about 90,000 clones, about 44% of them with a count of one. The biggest ten clones account for about 17% of the sample.

The rearrangement combines TRBV7-9 with TRBJ2-3, and TRBD2 matches 7 of the central bases. This specimen consisted of CD8+ T cells sorted from blood, obtained at week 24, from a patient treated with tofacitinib. This receptor was obtained from a human donor with alopecia areata. The CDR3 sequence is CASSLRGLADTQYF. The DNA sequence is given as TGTGCCAGCAGCTTAAGAGGACTAGCAGATACGCAGTATTTT.